Shown below are 31 T cell receptor beta chains from a single sample sequenced in a study of blood T cell repertoires in COVID-19. Clones were sequenced by immunoSEQ multiplex PCR, and TCRdb holds only the in-frame ones, with some missing. The data show roughly 220,000 clones, roughly 76% seen once. The sequenced material came from peripheral blood. The receptors stem from an elderly woman with COVID-19, enrolled during active disease.

The genes are TRBV30 and TRBJ2-3; tentatively, D is TRBD2 (6 bases). The germline CDR1 and CDR2 sequences are GTSNPN and SVGIG (reference sequence). The CDR3 is 16 residues long. Deletions cut 0 bases from V and 8 bases from J, with 21 bases between. The CDR3 loop is CAWSVTPGSSRGTQYF. CDR3 coding DNA: TGTGCCTGGAGTGTAACCCCCGGGAGTAGTAGGGGTACGCAGTATTTT.

This chain connects TRBV28 to TRBJ2-7; 8 bases match TRBD2. The germline V gene has CDR1 MDHEN and CDR2 SYDVKM. CDR3 size: 15 residues. V was clipped by 1 base and J by 5 bases; unmatched bases: 7. The CDR3 sequence is CASSLFSGGKNEQYF. As DNA, the CDR3 is TGTGCCAGCAGTTTATTTTCGGGGGGGAAAAACGAGCAGTACTTC.

The J gene is TRBJ1-1, the V gene TRBV3-1 (or the pseudogene TRBV3-2); D uncertain. Trimming cost V 7 bases and J 1 base, with 4 bases left between them. The germline CDR1 and CDR2 sequences are LGHDT and YNNKEL (reference sequence). The CDR3 runs to 11 residues. The CDR3 sequence: CASTRNTEAFF. Written as DNA, the CDR3 is TGTGCCAGCACTAGGAACACTGAAGCTTTCTTT.

Only a few counts were recorded for this clone. The chain couples TRBV5-4 to TRBJ2-2; D gene uncertain. CDR1 SGHNT and CDR2 YYREEE come from the germline V gene (reference sequence). The CDR3 has 13 residues. Trimming pared 0 bases from V and 5 bases from J, leaving 5 bases between. The CDR3 reads CASSLDGTGELFF. In nucleotides, the CDR3 is TGTGCCAGCAGCTTGGACGGGACCGGGGAGCTGTTTTTT.

This clone appeared a few times. The V and J genes are TRBV19 and TRBJ2-7; 11 nucleotides match TRBD2. This CDR3 has 13 residues. The germline V gene encodes CDR1 LNHDA and CDR2 SQIVND (reference sequence). V lost 10 bases to trimming and J lost 3 bases; unmatched junction nucleotides: 5. As DNA, the CDR3 is TGTGCCACCGCCGGGACTAGCGGCTACGAGCAGTACTTC. It translates to CATAGTSGYEQYF.

The V and J genes are TRBV24-1 and TRBJ1-5; D perhaps matches TRBD1 (5 bases). The CDR3 totals 14 residues. Trimming pared 4 bases from V and 11 bases from J, leaving 17 bases between. Germline V lookup: CDR1 KGHDR, CDR2 SFDVKD. DNA for the CDR3: TGTGCCACCAGTGAGGGACGGCCCGGAGGGGCCCAGCATTTT. The encoded protein is CATSEGRPGGAQHF.

The CDR3 reads CASSLRGFNEKLFF. The CDR3 bases are TGCGCCAGCAGCTTGCGGGGATTTAATGAAAAACTGTTTTTT. The J gene is TRBJ1-4, the V gene TRBV5-1; D is uncertain. The CDR3 length is 14 residues. The ends were cut back, 1 base at V and 4 bases at J, with 8 bases in the middle. Germline CDR1 SGHRS, CDR2 YFSETQ.

V gene TRBV11-3 combines with J gene TRBJ2-1; 7 bases are shared with TRBD2. The CDR3 spans 15 residues. J gave up 8 bases and V 1 base, and 8 bases lay outside the gene matches. The germline CDR1 and CDR2 sequences are SGHNT and YENEEA. CDR3 sequence reads: CASSLASGLGYEQFF. DNA of the CDR3: TGTGCCAGCAGCTTAGCCTCCGGACTAGGATATGAGCAGTTCTTC.

V usage is TRBV11-1 and J usage is TRBJ2-3; 10 bases are shared with TRBD1. With V trimmed by 1 base and J by 4 bases, 2 bases remained unmatched. This CDR3 comprises 15 residues. In germline, CDR1 is SGHAT, CDR2 FQDESV (reference sequence). In nucleotides, the CDR3 is TGTGCCAGCAGCTTAGGACAGGGGGCGGCAGATACGCAGTATTTT. Its protein is CASSLGQGAADTQYF.

V gene TRBV6-6 combines with J gene TRBJ2-7; D is possibly TRBD1 (6 bases). V was shortened by 8 bases and J by 3 bases, with 17 bases between the two germline ends. Germline CDR1 and CDR2: MNHNY and SVGAGI (reference sequence). This CDR3 is built from 14 residues. The CDR3 protein is CASLQGSGSYEQYF. DNA of the CDR3: TGTGCCAGCTTACAGGGAAGTGGGAGCTACGAGCAGTACTTC.

CDR3 sequence: CASTKERGQGGGYTF. CDR3 nucleotides: TGTGCCAGCACAAAGGAGCGGGGGCAGGGAGGAGGCTACACCTTC. V gene TRBV2 combines with J gene TRBJ1-2; D is perhaps TRBD1 (6 bases). Trimming took off 7 bases at V and 8 bases at J, with 23 bases between the two ends. The CDR3 has 15 residues. The germline gives CDR1 SNHLY, CDR2 FYNNEI.

This clone came up many times. The gene calls are TRBV18 and TRBJ1-2; the match to TRBD1 covers 7 bases. The germline CDR1 and CDR2 sequences are KGHSH and LQKENI. The V and J ends lost 5 bases and 4 bases, in that order; junction bases with no gene match: 4. This CDR3 has 13 residues. CDR3 DNA: TGTGCCAGCTCATCCGAGGGGGCCTATGGCTACACCTTC. Translated, it gives CASSSEGAYGYTF.

The rearrangement joins TRBV12-3 or TRBV12-4 to TRBJ1-1; D call uncertain. Trimming stripped 5 bases from V and 3 bases from J, with 4 bases between. The CDR3 totals 11 residues. The CDR3 loop reads CASSLYTEAFF. CDR3 nucleotides: TGTGCCAGCAGTCTCTACACTGAAGCTTTCTTT.

The chain carries TRBV27 and TRBJ2-7, with a weak D call TRBD1 (6 bases). The ends were cut back, 4 bases at V and 7 bases at J, with 20 bases in the middle. The CDR3 is 15 amino acids. CDR1 MNHEY and CDR2 SMNVEV come from the germline V gene (reference sequence). The CDR3 protein is CASSSGQNDAVEQYF. CDR3 in DNA: TGTGCCAGCAGTTCAGGACAGAACGACGCCGTGGAGCAGTACTTC.

The CDR3: CASSQVRTGGRNIQYF. CDR3 coding DNA: TGCGCCAGCAGCCAAGTCCGGACAGGGGGAAGGAACATTCAGTACTTC. The chain has TRBV4-3 and TRBJ2-4, with 10 positions matching TRBD1. V dropped 1 base and J dropped 7; count of bases not matched to a gene: 7. The CDR3 is made up of 16 amino acids. Germline CDR1 and CDR2: LGHNA and YSLEER.

V and J are TRBV2 and TRBJ1-2; D may be TRBD1 (6 bases). Trimming stripped 6 bases from V and 8 bases from J, with 16 bases between. The CDR3 consists of 13 residues. Germline V CDR1 and CDR2: SNHLY, FYNNEI. The CDR3 region is CASSPQGARGYTF. CDR3 bases: TGTGCCAGCAGCCCACAGGGCGCCAGGGGCTACACCTTC. The full variable domain, its missing parts supplied by reference TRBV2 and TRBJ1-2, is EPEVTQTPSHQVTQMGQEVILRCVPISNHLYFYWYRQILGQKVEFLVSFYNNEISEKSEIFDDQFSVERPDGSNFTLKIRSTKLEDSAMYFCASSPQGARGYTFGSGTRLTVV.

This clone was counted at least ten times. The rearrangement uses TRBV11-2 and TRBJ1-1; 10 bases map to TRBD1. Germline CDR1 reads SGHAT; CDR2 reads FQNNGV. CDR3 length equals 14 residues. The trim removed 5 bases at V and 10 bases at J, leaving 10 bases unmatched. CDR3 loop: CASSPGTGAGRAFF. The CDR3 DNA is TGTGCCAGCAGCCCCGGGACAGGGGCGGGGAGAGCTTTCTTT.

The V call is TRBV5-6, the J call TRBJ2-7; 10 bases align to TRBD1. The CDR3 runs 16 residues. Trimming removed 5 bases from V and 3 bases from J; junction bases left unmatched: 11. The germline gives CDR1 SGHDT, CDR2 YYEEEE. The CDR3 DNA reads TGTGCCAGCAGACACGATTTGGACAGGGGGAGCTACGAGCAGTACTTC. It translates to CASRHDLDRGSYEQYF.

This clone was found once. The CDR3 coding sequence is TGTGCCAGCAGCTTAGCCGGGGGGCGATATACTGAAGCTTTCTTT. Its protein is CASSLAGGRYTEAFF. The rearrangement joins TRBV11-2 to TRBJ1-1; tentative D call: TRBD1 (6 bases). The germline V and J ends were trimmed by 1 base and 5 bases, with 14 bases remaining between them. Per germline, CDR1 SGHAT and CDR2 FQNNGV. The CDR3 is 15 residues long.

For the CDR3, the DNA is TGCGCCAGCAGCTTGTGGGGGGACGCTCGTGTGGGGAACACTGAAGCTTTCTTT. Its translation: CASSLWGDARVGNTEAFF. The chain recombines TRBV5-1 with TRBJ1-1, with D possibly matching TRBD1 (5 bases). In germline, CDR1 is SGHRS, CDR2 YFSETQ. V lost 1 base to trimming and J lost 1 base, with 20 bases between them. CDR3 length: 18 amino acids.

V usage is TRBV5-4 and J usage is TRBJ2-2; a possible D gene is TRBD1 (6 bases). Trimming stripped 1 base from V and 4 bases from J, with 20 bases between. The CDR3 sequence is 18 residues long. Germline loops: CDR1 SGHNT, CDR2 YYREEE (reference sequence). The CDR3 sequence: CASSLSSRGWLGTGELFF. As DNA, the CDR3 is TGTGCCAGCAGCTTGTCCTCCAGGGGATGGTTGGGCACCGGGGAGCTGTTTTTT. The complete variable domain, with remaining parts taken from reference TRBV5-4 and TRBJ2-2, reads ETGVTQSPTHLIKTRGQQVTLRCSSQSGHNTVSWYQQALGQGPQFIFQYYREEENGRGNFPPRFSGLQFPNYSSELNVNALELDDSALYLCASSLSSRGWLGTGELFFGEGSRLTVL.

V usage is TRBV7-9 and J usage is TRBJ2-4; a possible D gene is TRBD1 (5 bases). The CDR3 covers 15 residues. Germline V CDR1 and CDR2: SEHNR, FQNEAQ (reference sequence). Deletions cut 1 base from V and 0 bases from J, with 7 bases between. The DNA for the CDR3 is TGTGCCAGCAGCTTAGTAGGGGTAGCCAAAAACATTCAGTACTTC. Its translation: CASSLVGVAKNIQYF.

The V call is TRBV6-5, the J call TRBJ1-3, with a weak D call TRBD1 (6 bases). CDR3 length: 14 amino acids. Germline assignment: CDR1 MNHEY and CDR2 SVGAGI. The V end lost 8 bases, the J end lost 3 bases, and 14 bases lay between the germline ends. For the CDR3, the DNA is TGTGCCAGCTGCAGGGGTTTTGGTGGAAACACCATATATTTT. Protein sequence: CASCRGFGGNTIYF.

This clone came up once. The rearrangement uses TRBV7-2 and TRBJ2-1; 16 bases align to TRBD2. V trimming: 3 bases; J trimming: 8 bases; junction bases outside the gene matches: 4. CDR1 and CDR2 from the germline V gene are SGHTA and FQGNSA. The CDR3 is made up of 16 amino acids. CDR3 sequence reads: CASSLGLAGGRDEQFF. In DNA form, the CDR3 reads TGTGCCAGCAGCTTGGGACTAGCGGGAGGGCGGGATGAGCAGTTCTTC.

The V gene is TRBV4-1, the J gene TRBJ2-7; 11 bases are a match to TRBD2. CDR1 MGHRA and CDR2 YSYEKL come from the germline V gene. Germline trimming cut 2 bases from V and 5 bases from J; bases unmatched to any gene: 5. CDR3 length equals 15 residues. The DNA of the CDR3 is TGCGCCAGCAGCCAATCCCCTAGCGGGAGGAACGAGCAGTACTTC. Translating gives CASSQSPSGRNEQYF.

This chain joins TRBV28 and TRBJ1-2; D gene ambiguous. This CDR3 is 16 amino acids long. Trimming took 2 bases from V and 4 from J, leaving 17 bases between them. Looked up from germline, CDR1 is MDHEN and CDR2 is SYDVKM. In nucleotides, the CDR3 is TGTGCCAGCAGTTTAAGGCTTGAGGGCTCCCCCTATGGCTACACCTTC. This encodes CASSLRLEGSPYGYTF.

The chain recombines TRBV19 with TRBJ2-1; 11 positions agree with TRBD2. The trim removed 3 bases at V and 10 bases at J, leaving 8 bases unmatched. This CDR3 comprises 15 residues. Germline V gene lookup returns CDR1 LNHDA and CDR2 SQIVND (reference sequence). CDR3: CASSMGSGRAREQFF. The CDR3 bases are TGTGCCAGTAGTATGGGTAGCGGGAGGGCCAGGGAGCAGTTCTTC.

Many counts were recorded for this clone. The junction does not match germline at one end; this may be a read error. The chain carries TRBV28 and TRBJ2-7; 8 nucleotides match TRBD2. CDR1 and CDR2 (germline): MDHEN, SYDVKM. This CDR3 has 15 amino acids. The CDR3 loop is CASSFLAGNSHEQYF. As DNA, the CDR3 is TGTGCCAGCAGTTTCCTAGCGGGCAACTCCCACGAGCAGTACTTC.

The chain employs TRBV19 and TRBJ1-5; 7 positions agree with TRBD1. CDR3 length: 18 amino acids. Germline V gives CDR1 LNHDA, CDR2 SQIVND (reference sequence). The J segment lost 0 bases and the V segment lost 2 bases, leaving 10 bases of the junction unmatched. CDR3 protein: CASSILFGGTVSNQPQHF. In DNA form, the CDR3 reads TGTGCCAGTAGTATATTGTTCGGCGGGACAGTTAGCAATCAGCCCCAGCATTTT.

The chain recombines TRBV18 with TRBJ1-1; 10 bases are a match to TRBD1. Germline CDR1 is KGHSH and CDR2 is LQKENI. Unmatched junction bases numbered 8, after V lost 3 bases and J lost 7 bases. This CDR3 contains 15 residues. This CDR3 reads CASSPGTGATVEAFF. The CDR3 DNA sequence: TGTGCCAGCTCACCGGGGACAGGGGCCACAGTTGAAGCTTTCTTT.

V and J are TRBV4-1 and TRBJ2-1, with D unresolved. Germline V gives CDR1 MGHRA, CDR2 YSYEKL. V dropped 0 bases and J dropped 9 bases, with 15 bases sitting between them. The length of the CDR3 is 15 residues. The CDR3 spells CASSQDSGAVSEQFF. Here the CDR3 DNA reads TGCGCCAGCAGCCAAGATTCTGGCGCGGTGAGTGAGCAGTTCTTC.